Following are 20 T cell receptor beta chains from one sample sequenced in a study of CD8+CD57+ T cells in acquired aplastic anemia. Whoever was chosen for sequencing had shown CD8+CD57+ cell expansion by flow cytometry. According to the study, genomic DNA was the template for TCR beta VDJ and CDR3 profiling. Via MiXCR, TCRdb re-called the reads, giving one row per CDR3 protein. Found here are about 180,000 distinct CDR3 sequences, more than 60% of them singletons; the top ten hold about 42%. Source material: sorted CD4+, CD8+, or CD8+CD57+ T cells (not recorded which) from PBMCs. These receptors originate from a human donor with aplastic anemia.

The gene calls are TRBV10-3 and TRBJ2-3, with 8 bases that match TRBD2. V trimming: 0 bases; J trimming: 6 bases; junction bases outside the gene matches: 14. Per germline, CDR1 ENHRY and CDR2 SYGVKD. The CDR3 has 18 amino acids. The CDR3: CAISESSVQSGSVDTQYF. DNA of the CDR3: TGTGCCATCAGTGAGTCGAGCGTTCAGAGCGGGAGTGTGGATACGCAGTATTTT.

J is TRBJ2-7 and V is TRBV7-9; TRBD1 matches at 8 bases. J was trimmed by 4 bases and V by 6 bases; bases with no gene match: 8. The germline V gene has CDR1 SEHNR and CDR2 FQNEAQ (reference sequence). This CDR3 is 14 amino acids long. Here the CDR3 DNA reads TGTGCCAGCAGTCCTGGACAGGGCCCGTACGAGCAGTACTTC. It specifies CASSPGQGPYEQYF.

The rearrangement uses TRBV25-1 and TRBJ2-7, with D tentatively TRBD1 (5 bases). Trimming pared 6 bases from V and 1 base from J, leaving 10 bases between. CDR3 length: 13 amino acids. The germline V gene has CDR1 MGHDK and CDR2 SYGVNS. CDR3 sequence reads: CASREDNSYEQYF. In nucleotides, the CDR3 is TGTGCCAGCAGAGAGGACAATTCCTACGAGCAGTACTTC.

DNA for the CDR3: TGCGCCAGCAGTGAGTCCCGCAGGGGGTCCTACGAGCAGTACTTC. Protein sequence: CASSESRRGSYEQYF. The chain couples TRBV10-2 to TRBJ2-7; 7 bases agree with TRBD1. The length of the CDR3 is 15 residues. CDR1 WSHSY and CDR2 SAAADI come from the germline V gene. The V gene end was trimmed by 0 bases and the J gene end by 1 base; junction bases not matched to a gene: 3.

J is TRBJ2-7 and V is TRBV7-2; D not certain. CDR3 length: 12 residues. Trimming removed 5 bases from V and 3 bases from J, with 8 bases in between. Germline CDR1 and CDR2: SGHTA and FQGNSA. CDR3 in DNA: TGTGCCAGCAGCCCCTATGGCTACGAGCAGTACTTC. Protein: CASSPYGYEQYF.

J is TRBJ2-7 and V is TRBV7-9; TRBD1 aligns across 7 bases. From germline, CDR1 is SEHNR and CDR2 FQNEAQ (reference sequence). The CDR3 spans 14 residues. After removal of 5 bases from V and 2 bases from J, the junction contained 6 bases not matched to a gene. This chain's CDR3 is CASSRIGTAYEQYF. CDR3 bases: TGTGCCAGCAGCCGTATCGGGACAGCCTACGAGCAGTACTTC.

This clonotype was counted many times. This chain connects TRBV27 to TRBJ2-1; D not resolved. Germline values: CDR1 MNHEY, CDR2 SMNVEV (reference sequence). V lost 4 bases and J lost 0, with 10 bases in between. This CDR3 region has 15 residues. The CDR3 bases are TGTGCCAGCAGTTCCCTCAGGCGCTCCTACAATGAGCAGTTCTTC. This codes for CASSSLRRSYNEQFF.

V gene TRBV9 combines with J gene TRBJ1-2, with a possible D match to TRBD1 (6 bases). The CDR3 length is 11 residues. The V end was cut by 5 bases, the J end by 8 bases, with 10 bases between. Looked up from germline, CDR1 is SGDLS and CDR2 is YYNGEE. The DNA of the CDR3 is TGTGCCAGCAGTTCCAGGGGAGGCTACACCTTC. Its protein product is CASSSRGGYTF.

This chain's CDR3 is CSAGTVTSSQYF. DNA for the CDR3: TGCAGTGCGGGGACAGTCACCTCTTCGCAGTATTTT. V and J are TRBV20-1 and TRBJ2-3, with 7 bases identical to TRBD1. Germline V gene lookup returns CDR1 DFQATT and CDR2 SNEGSKA (reference sequence). After removal of 6 bases from V and 10 bases from J, the junction contained 10 bases not matched to a gene. The CDR3 contains 12 residues.

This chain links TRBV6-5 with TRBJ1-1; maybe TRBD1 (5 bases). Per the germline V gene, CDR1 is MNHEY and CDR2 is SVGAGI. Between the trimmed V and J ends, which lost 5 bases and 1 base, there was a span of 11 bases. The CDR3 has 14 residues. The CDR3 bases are TGTGCCAGCAGTGCAGGGACGGAGAACACTGAAGCTTTCTTT. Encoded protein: CASSAGTENTEAFF.

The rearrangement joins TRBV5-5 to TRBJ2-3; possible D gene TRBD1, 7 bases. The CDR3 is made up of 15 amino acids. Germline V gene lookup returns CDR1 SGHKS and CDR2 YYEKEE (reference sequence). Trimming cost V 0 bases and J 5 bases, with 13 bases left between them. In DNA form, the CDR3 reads TGTGCCAGCAGCTTGGCCAGGGGGGCCAGAGATACGCAGTATTTT. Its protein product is CASSLARGARDTQYF.

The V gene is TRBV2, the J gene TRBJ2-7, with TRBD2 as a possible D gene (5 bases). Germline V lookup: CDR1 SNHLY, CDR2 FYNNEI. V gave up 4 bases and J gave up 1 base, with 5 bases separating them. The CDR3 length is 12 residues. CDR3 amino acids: CASSGGSYEQYF. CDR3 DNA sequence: TGTGCCAGCAGTGGAGGGTCCTACGAGCAGTACTTC.

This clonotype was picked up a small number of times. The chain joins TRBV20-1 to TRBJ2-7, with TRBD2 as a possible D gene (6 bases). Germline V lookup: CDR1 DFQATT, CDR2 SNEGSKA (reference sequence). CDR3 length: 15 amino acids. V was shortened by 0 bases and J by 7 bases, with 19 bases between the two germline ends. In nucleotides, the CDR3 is TGCAGTGCTAGAGATGGGGACTCCTTTTTCGAGGAGCAGTACTTC. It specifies CSARDGDSFFEEQYF.

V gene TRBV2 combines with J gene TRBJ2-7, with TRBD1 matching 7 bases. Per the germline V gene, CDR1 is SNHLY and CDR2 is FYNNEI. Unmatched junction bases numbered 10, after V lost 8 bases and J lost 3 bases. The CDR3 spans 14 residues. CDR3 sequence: CASLGRGTHYEQYF. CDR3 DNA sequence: TGTGCCAGCTTGGGCAGGGGGACACACTACGAGCAGTACTTC.

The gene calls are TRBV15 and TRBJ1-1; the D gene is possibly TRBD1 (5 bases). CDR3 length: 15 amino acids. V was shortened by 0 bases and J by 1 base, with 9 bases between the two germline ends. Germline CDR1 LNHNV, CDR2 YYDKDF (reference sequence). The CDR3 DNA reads TGTGCCACCAGCAGAGATCGGACACCGAACACTGAAGCTTTCTTT. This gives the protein CATSRDRTPNTEAFF.

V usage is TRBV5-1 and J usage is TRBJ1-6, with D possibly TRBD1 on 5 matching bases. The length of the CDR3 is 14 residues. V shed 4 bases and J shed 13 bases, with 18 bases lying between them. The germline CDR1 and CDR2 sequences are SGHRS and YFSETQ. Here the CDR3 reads CASSGDPGEKPLHF. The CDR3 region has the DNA TGCGCCAGCAGCGGGGACCCGGGGGAGAAGCCCCTCCACTTT. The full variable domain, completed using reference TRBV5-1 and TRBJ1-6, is KAGVTQTPRYLIKTRGQQVTLSCSPISGHRSVSWYQQTPGQGLQFLFEYFSETQRNKGNFPGRFSGRQFSNSRSEMNVSTLELGDSALYLCASSGDPGEKPLHFGNGTRLTVT.

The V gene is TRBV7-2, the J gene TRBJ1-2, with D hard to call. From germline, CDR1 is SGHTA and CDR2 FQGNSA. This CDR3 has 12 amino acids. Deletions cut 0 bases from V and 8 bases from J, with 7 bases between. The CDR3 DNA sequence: TGTGCCAGCAGCTTAGCTGGGGTAGGCTACACCTTC. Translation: CASSLAGVGYTF.

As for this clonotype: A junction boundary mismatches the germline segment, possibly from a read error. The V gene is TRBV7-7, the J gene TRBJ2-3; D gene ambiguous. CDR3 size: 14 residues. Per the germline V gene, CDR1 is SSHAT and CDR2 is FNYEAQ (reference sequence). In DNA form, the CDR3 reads TGTGCTAGCAGCTTAGAATCGGCTAGTACTACGCAGTATTTT. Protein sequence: CASSLESASTTQYF.

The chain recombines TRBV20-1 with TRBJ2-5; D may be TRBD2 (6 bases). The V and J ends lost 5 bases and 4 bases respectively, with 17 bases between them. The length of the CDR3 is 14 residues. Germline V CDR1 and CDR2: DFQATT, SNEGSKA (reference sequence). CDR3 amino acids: CSARAGSKGETQYF. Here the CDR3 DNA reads TGCAGTGCTCGTGCCGGGAGTAAGGGAGAGACCCAGTACTTC.

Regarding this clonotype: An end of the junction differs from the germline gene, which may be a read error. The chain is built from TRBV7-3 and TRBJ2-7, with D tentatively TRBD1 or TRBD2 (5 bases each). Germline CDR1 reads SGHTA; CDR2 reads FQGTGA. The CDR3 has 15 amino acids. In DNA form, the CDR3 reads TGCGCCAGCACCCTACGCCGGGGCGGGTCTTACGAGCAGTACTTC. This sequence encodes CASTLRRGGSYEQYF.